This T cell receptor beta chain derives from a study of CD8 T cells in ankylosing spondylitis. Findings and caveats of the study: It appeared that ankylosing spondylitis blood was characterized by a TCR beta motif of under ten highly homologous variants.

TCRdb called the 5' RACE reads again in MiXCR, with one record for every CDR3 protein. The sample shows under 450,000 distinct CDR3 sequences, over 15% of them seen only once. Of note for this clonotype: Its antigen remains unknown.

This clonotype was sampled from a male donor with ankylosing spondylitis. Sequenced input: blood, either unsorted or a sorted T cell fraction (not recorded which).

CDR3 loop: CATSEPGQGMRQFF. The CDR3 bases are TGTGCCACCAGTGAACCCGGACAGGGGATGAGGCAGTTCTTC. The genes are TRBV24-1 and TRBJ2-1; TRBD1 agrees at 9 bases. This CDR3 has 14 amino acids. Germline V gene lookup returns CDR1 KGHDR and CDR2 SFDVKD. The ends lost 4 bases at V and 12 bases at J; junction bases unmatched: 9.